This T cell receptor (beta chain) was observed in a study of beta chain features in type 1 diabetes. Study-wide findings and caveats: Researchers report that Type 1 diabetes patients had moderately but significantly shorter TCRB CDR3s across all four CD4+ subsets. Insertion counts at VDJ junctions were lower in type 1 diabetes patients, who also showed more deletions there.

CDR1 is SEHNR and CDR2 is FQNEAQ in the germline V gene (reference sequence). V lost 2 bases and J lost 2, with 16 bases in between. The CDR3 consists of 16 residues. All of the isolated RNA was reverse transcribed, so expressed TCRB transcripts were sequenced. Measured with immunoSEQ multiplex PCR; TCRdb has only the in-frame clones, and not every one. The profile shows 600,000 to 650,000 clones, roughly a sixth of them singletons. This clone was detected a few times. Its antigen is undetermined. This TCR derives from a man aged 18 to 35 in good health. Input material: naive CD4+ T cells from blood. The chain has TRBV7-9 and TRBJ2-7; perhaps TRBD1 as D (5 bases). This CDR3 is CASSLRSHGQTYEQYF. CDR3 nucleotide sequence: TGTGCCAGCAGCTTAAGGAGCCATGGACAAACCTACGAGCAGTACTTC.